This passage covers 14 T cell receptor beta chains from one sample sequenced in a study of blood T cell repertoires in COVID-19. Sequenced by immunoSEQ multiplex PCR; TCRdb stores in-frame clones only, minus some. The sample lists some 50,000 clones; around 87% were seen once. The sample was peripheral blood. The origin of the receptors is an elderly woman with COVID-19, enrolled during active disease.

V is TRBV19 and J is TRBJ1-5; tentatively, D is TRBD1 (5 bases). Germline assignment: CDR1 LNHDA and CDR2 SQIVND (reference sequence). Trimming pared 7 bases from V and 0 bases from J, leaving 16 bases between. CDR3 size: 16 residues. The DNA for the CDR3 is TGTGCCAGTACCCTTGACAGCCTATATAGCAATCAGCCCCAGCATTTT. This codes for CASTLDSLYSNQPQHF.

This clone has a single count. The CDR3 spells CASSRLGQVAKNIQYF. The CDR3 coding sequence is TGTGCCAGCAGCAGGCTTGGACAGGTAGCCAAAAACATTCAGTACTTC. The J gene is TRBJ2-4, the V gene TRBV11-1; 7 bases fit TRBD1. The CDR3 loop spans 16 amino acids. Germline trimming cut 5 bases from V and 0 bases from J; bases unmatched to any gene: 7. Germline CDR1 SGHAT, CDR2 FQDESV (reference sequence).

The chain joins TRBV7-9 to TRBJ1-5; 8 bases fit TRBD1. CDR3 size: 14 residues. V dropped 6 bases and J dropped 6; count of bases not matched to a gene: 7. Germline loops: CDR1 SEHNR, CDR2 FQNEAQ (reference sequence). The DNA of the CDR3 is TGTGCCAGCAGTCCTCAGGGGGCTCGTCAGCCCCAGCATTTT. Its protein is CASSPQGARQPQHF. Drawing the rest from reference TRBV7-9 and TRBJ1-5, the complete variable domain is DTGVSQNPRHKITKRGQNVTFRCDPISEHNRLYWYRQTLGQGPEFLTYFQNEAQLEKSRLLSDRFSAERPKGSFSTLEIQRTEQGDSAMYLCASSPQGARQPQHFGDGTRLSIL.

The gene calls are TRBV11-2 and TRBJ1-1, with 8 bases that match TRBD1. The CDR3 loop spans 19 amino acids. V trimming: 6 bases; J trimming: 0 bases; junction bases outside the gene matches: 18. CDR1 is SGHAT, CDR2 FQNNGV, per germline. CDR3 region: CASRISYQGARGMNTEAFF. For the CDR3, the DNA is TGTGCCAGCAGAATCTCGTACCAGGGGGCGCGAGGCATGAACACTGAAGCTTTCTTT.

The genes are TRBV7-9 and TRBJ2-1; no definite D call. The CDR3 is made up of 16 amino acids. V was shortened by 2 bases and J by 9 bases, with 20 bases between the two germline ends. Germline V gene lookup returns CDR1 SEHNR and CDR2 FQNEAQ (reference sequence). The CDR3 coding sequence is TGTGCCAGCAGCTTATCCCCCGTTGAAGCGCGTGGTGAGCAGTTCTTC. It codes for CASSLSPVEARGEQFF.

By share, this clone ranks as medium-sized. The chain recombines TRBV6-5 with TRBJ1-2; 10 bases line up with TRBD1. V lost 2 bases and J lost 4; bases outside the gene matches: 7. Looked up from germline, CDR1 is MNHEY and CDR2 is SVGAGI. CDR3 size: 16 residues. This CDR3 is CASSYSRTGGSYGYTF. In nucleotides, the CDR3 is TGTGCCAGCAGTTACAGCAGGACAGGGGGAAGCTATGGCTACACCTTC.

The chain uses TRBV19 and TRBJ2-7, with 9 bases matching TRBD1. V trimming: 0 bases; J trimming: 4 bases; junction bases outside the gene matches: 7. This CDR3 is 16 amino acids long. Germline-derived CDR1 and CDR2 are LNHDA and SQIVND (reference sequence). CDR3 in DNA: TGTGCCAGTAGTATAGAGCGGGACAGGGTAGATTACGAGCAGTACTTC. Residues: CASSIERDRVDYEQYF. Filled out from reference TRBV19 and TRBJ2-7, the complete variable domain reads DGGITQSPKYLFRKEGQNVTLSCEQNLNHDAMYWYRQDPGQGLRLIYYSQIVNDFQKGDIAEGYSVSREKKESFPLTVTSAQKNPTAFYLCASSIERDRVDYEQYFGPGTRLTVT.

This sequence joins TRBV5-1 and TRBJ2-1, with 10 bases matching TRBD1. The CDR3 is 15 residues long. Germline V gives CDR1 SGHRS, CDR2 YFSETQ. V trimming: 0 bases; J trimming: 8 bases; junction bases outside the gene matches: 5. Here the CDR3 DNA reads TGCGCCAGCAGCTTGGGGTACGGGACAGGGGATGAGCAGTTCTTC. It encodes CASSLGYGTGDEQFF.

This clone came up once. CDR3 protein: CASSRQVGELFF. In DNA, the CDR3 is TGCGCCAGCAGCCGGCAGGTGGGGGAGCTGTTTTTT. J is TRBJ2-2 and V is TRBV5-1; no clear D. V lost 4 bases and J lost 8, with 9 bases in between. There are 12 residues in the CDR3. CDR1 is SGHRS and CDR2 is YFSETQ in the germline V gene.

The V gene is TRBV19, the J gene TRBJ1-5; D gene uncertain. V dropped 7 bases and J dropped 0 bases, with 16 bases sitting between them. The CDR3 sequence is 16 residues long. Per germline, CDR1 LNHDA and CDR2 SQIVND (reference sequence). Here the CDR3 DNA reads TGTGCCAGTATGGGTCTGATTCGCGGTAGCAATCAGCCCCAGCATTTT. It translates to CASMGLIRGSNQPQHF.

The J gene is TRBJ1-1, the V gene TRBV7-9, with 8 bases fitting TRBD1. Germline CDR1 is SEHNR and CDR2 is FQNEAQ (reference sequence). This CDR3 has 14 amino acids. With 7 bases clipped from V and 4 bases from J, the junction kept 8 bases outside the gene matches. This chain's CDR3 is CASNLGQGFTEAFF. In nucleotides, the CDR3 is TGTGCCAGCAACCTTGGACAGGGTTTCACTGAAGCTTTCTTT.

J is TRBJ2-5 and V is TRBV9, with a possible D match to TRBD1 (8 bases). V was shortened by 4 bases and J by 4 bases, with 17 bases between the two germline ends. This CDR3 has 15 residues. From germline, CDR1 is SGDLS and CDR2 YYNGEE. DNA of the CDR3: TGTGCCAGCAGCCTCAACAGGGGGGGTGTAGAGACCCAGTACTTC. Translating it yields CASSLNRGGVETQYF. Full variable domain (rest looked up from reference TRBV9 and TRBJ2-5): DSGVTQTPKHLITATGQRVTLRCSPRSGDLSVYWYQQSLDQGLQFLIQYYNGEERAKGNILERFSAQQFPDLHSELNLSSLELGDSALYFCASSLNRGGVETQYFGPGTRLLVL.

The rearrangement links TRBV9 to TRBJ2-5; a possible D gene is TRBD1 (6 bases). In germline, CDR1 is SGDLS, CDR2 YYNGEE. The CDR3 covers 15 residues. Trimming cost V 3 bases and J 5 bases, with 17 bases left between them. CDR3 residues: CASSAIEGVGETQYF. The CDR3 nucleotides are TGTGCCAGCAGCGCAATTGAGGGGGTTGGTGAGACCCAGTACTTC.

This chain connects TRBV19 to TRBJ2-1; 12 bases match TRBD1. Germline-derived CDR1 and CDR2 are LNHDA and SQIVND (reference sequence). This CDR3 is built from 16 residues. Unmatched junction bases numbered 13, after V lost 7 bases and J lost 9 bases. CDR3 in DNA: TGTGCCAGTACCCCCGGCACCGGGACAGGGGGCCTTGAGCAGTTCTTC. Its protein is CASTPGTGTGGLEQFF.